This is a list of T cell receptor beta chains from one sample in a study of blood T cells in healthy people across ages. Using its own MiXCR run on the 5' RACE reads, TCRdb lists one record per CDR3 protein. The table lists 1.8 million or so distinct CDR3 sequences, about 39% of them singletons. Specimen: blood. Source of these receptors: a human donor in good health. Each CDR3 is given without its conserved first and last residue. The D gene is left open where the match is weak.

ASRPDNQPQH	.	TRBJ1-5	TRBV6-2/TRBV6-3
ATSSGVPSYEQY	.	TRBJ2-7	TRBV24-1
ASSEPGVNYGYT	.	TRBJ1-2	TRBV25-1
ASRGTSGGYPQF	TRBD2	TRBJ2-1	TRBV2
ASSLFPRQSSSTDTQY	.	TRBJ2-3	TRBV5-1
ASSLMGRSEGNYGYT	.	TRBJ1-2	TRBV7-3
ASSERAKETQY	.	TRBJ2-5	TRBV2
SVSARGVNYGYT	.	TRBJ1-2	TRBV29-1
ASSLSRRNTDTQY	.	TRBJ2-3	TRBV5-1
SASLGQYSSGANVLT	TRBD1	TRBJ2-6	TRBV20-1
ASSVASRTGTSTDTQY	.	TRBJ2-3	TRBV9
TDLPCGEVSTDTQY	.	TRBJ2-3	TRBV19
SARVTGTGEQY	.	.	TRBV20-1
SVERWQGDEQF	.	TRBJ2-1	TRBV29-1
ASSVGKGSPLH	.	TRBJ1-6	TRBV9
ASSLSQDSYEQY	.	TRBJ2-7	TRBV7-3
ASGNGGHILYSGANVLT	.	TRBJ2-6	TRBV4-1
ASSLGQSSNQPQH	.	TRBJ1-5	TRBV5-1
ASSEGWGRGDTQY	.	TRBJ2-3	TRBV2
STRATSGGAETQY	TRBD2	.	TRBV20-1
ASSLSGGFLTGELF	TRBD2	TRBJ2-2	TRBV9
ACSYSIATDTQY	.	TRBJ2-3	TRBV6-6
ASSGFYGYT	.	TRBJ1-2	TRBV12-3/TRBV12-4
ASSSSGQVIKGQY	TRBD1	TRBJ2-5	TRBV7-9
ASSHGAGTGPYEQY	TRBD1	TRBJ2-7	TRBV6-2/TRBV6-3
AISEPARRGEQY	.	TRBJ2-5	TRBV10-3
ASSLGIWDRGQETQY	TRBD1	TRBJ2-5	TRBV7-2
SVLMQGAAGNTIY	TRBD1	TRBJ1-3	TRBV29-1
ASSLKTGRTGELF	TRBD1	TRBJ2-2	TRBV5-1
ASSLPGLAEPHYNEQF	TRBD2	TRBJ2-1	TRBV7-8
SVEDPRLEQY	.	TRBJ2-4	TRBV29-1
ASSLGFRGGYEQY	.	TRBJ2-7	TRBV7-2
ASSLDWEGRTQY	.	TRBJ2-5	TRBV7-2
ASSFGTEDEKLF	TRBD1	TRBJ1-4	TRBV5-6
ASSRQYTYEQY	.	TRBJ2-7	TRBV6-2/TRBV6-3
ASSLHGQGGEKLF	TRBD1	TRBJ1-4	TRBV7-2
ASSSFDSKSGANVLT	.	TRBJ2-6	TRBV5-1
AISGDLGGTGPDNEQF	TRBD1	TRBJ2-1	TRBV10-3
ASSLLGQGQETQF	TRBD1	TRBJ2-1	TRBV12-3/TRBV12-4
ASSLNDRDNEQF	.	TRBJ2-1	TRBV4-3